The clone carrying this T cell receptor (beta chain) was counted a few times. Germline V gives CDR1 SEHNR, CDR2 FQNEAQ (reference sequence). Deletions cut 4 bases from V and 8 bases from J, with 11 bases between. The CDR3 has 12 residues. Libraries were prepared by immunoSEQ multiplex PCR; TCRdb keeps only in-frame clonotypes and omits some of them. The sample includes roughly 76,000 clones, 86% seen only once; the top ten take approximately 5%. The sample comes from a study of technical replicates of blood from a handful of donors. The sequence was collected from a human donor in good health. Some clones in this sample may be carry-over from other donors' samples. This chain uses TRBV7-9 with TRBJ1-1; D may be TRBD1 (5 bases). The sequenced sample was PBMCs. The CDR3 is CASSSTDKEAFF. The CDR3 DNA follows: TGTGCCAGCAGCTCCACGGACAAGGAAGCTTTCTTT.